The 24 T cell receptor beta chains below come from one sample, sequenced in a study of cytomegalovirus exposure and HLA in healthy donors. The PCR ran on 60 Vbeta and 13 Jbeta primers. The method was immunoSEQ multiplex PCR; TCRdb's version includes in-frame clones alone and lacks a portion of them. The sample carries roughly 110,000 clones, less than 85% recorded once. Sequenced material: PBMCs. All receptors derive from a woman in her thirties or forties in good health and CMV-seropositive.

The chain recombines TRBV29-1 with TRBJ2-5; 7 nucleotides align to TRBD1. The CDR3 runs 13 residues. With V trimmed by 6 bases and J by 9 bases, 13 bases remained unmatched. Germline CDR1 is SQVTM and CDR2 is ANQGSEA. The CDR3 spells CSVGPGQDRAQYF. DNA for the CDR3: TGCAGCGTGGGCCCTGGACAGGACCGGGCCCAGTACTTC.

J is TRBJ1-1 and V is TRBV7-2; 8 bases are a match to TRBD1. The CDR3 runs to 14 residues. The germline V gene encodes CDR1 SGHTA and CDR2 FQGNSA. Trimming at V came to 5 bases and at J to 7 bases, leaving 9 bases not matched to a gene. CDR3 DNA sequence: TGTGCCAGCAGCCGAGGACAGGGCTCAATTGAAGCTTTCTTT. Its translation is CASSRGQGSIEAFF.

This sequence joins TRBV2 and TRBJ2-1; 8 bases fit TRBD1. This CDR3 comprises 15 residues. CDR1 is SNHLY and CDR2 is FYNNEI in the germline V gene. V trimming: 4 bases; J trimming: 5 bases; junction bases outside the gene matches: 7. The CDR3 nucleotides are TGTGCCAGCAGTGCCTACAGGGGGGCGGACAATGAGCAGTTCTTC. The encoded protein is CASSAYRGADNEQFF.

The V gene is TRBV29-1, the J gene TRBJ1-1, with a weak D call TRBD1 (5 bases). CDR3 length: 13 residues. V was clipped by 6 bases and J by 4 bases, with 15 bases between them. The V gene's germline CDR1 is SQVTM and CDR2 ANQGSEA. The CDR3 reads CSVVGGTATEAFF. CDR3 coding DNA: TGCAGCGTCGTGGGAGGGACGGCCACTGAAGCTTTCTTT.

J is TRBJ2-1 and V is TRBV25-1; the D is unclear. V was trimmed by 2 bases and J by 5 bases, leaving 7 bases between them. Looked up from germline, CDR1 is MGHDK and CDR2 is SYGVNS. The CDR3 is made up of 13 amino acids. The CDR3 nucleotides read TGTGCCAGCAGTGAACTCCAGGACAATGAGCAGTTCTTC. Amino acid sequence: CASSELQDNEQFF.

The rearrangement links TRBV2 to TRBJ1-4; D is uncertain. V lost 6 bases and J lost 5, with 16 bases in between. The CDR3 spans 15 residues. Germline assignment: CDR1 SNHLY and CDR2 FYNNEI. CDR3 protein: CASRSRGEGNEKLFF. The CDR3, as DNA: TGTGCCAGCAGATCACGTGGGGAGGGCAATGAAAAACTGTTTTTT.

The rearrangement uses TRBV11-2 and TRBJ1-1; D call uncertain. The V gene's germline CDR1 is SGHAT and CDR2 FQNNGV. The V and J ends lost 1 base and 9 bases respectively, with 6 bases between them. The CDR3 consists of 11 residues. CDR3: CASSLGTQAFF. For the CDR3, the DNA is TGTGCCAGCAGCTTAGGTACTCAAGCTTTCTTT. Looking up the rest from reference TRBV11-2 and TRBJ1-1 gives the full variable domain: EAGVAQSPRYKIIEKRQSVAFWCNPISGHATLYWYQQILGQGPKLLIQFQNNGVVDDSQLPKDRFSAERLKGVDSTLKIQPAKLEDSAVYLCASSLGTQAFFGQGTRLTVV.

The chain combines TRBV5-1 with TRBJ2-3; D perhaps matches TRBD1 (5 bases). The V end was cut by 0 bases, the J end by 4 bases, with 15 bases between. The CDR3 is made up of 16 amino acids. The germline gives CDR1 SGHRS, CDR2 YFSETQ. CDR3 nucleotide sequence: TGCGCCAGCAGCTTGGTAGGCAGGGCAGCGTCAGATACGCAGTATTTT. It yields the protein CASSLVGRAASDTQYF.

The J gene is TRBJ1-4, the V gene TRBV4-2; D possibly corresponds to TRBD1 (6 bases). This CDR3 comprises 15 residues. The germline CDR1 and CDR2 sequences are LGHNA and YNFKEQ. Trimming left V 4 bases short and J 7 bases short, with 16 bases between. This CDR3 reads CASSLPGAFGEKLFF. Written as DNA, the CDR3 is TGTGCCAGCAGCCTGCCAGGGGCTTTTGGTGAAAAACTGTTTTTT.

CDR3 sequence: CASSEFLRADNQPQHF. DNA of the CDR3: TGTGCCAGCAGTGAGTTCCTCAGGGCAGACAATCAGCCCCAGCATTTT. V is TRBV2 and J is TRBJ1-5; TRBD1 might be the D (5 bases). The CDR3 runs to 16 residues. Between the trimmed V and J ends, which lost 3 bases and 3 bases, there was a span of 15 bases. The germline V gene has CDR1 SNHLY and CDR2 FYNNEI.

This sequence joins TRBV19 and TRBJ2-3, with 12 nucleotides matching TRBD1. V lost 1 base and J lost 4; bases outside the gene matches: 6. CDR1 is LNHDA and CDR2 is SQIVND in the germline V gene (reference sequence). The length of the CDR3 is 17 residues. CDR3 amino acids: CASSIGGTGGAADTQYF. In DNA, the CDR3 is TGTGCCAGTAGTATAGGGGGGACAGGGGGCGCGGCAGATACGCAGTATTTT.

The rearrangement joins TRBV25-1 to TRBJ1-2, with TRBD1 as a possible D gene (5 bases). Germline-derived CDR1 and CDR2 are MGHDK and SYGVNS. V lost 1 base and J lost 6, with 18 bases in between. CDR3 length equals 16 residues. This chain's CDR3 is CASSESAGRGSDGYTF. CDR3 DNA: TGTGCCAGCAGTGAATCGGCAGGGAGGGGCTCCGATGGCTACACCTTC.

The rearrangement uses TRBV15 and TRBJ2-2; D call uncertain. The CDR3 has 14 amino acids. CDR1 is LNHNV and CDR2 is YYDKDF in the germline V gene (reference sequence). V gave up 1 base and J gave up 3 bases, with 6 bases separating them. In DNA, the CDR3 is TGTGCCACCAGCAGAGGCCAGGACACCGGGGAGCTGTTTTTT. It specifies CATSRGQDTGELFF.

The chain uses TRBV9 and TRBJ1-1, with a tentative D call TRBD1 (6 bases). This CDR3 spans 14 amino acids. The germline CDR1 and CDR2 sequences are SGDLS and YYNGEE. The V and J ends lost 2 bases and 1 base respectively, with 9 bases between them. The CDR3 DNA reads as TGTGCCAGCAGCGTGGGGGGGGCGAACACTGAAGCTTTCTTT. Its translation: CASSVGGANTEAFF.

The CDR3 reads CASSPRGSSGGATFGEQFF. The CDR3 DNA is TGTGCCAGCTCACCAAGAGGTTCTAGCGGGGGCGCTACTTTTGGGGAGCAGTTCTTC. V is TRBV18 and J is TRBJ2-1, with 10 bases identical to TRBD2. In germline, CDR1 is KGHSH, CDR2 LQKENI. Germline trimming cut 2 bases from V and 10 bases from J; bases unmatched to any gene: 20. The CDR3 sequence is 19 residues long.

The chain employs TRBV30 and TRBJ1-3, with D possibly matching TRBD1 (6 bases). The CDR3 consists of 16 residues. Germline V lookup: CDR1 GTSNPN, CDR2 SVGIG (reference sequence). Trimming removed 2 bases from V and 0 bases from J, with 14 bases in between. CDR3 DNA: TGTGCCTGGAGTACCGGGACATACCGCTCTGGAAACACCATATATTTT. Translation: CAWSTGTYRSGNTIYF.

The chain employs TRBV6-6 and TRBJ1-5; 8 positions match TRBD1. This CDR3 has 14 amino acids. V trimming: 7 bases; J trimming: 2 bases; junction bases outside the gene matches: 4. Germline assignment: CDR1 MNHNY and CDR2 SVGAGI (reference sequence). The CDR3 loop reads CASNKDRGNQPQHF. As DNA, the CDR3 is TGTGCCAGCAATAAGGACAGGGGCAATCAGCCCCAGCATTTT.

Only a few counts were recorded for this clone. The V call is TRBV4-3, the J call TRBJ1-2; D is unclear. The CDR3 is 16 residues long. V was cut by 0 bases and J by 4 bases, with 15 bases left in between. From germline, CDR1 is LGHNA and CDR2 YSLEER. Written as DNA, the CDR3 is TGCGCCAGCAGCCAAGAAGCGGCGGGCGTTTCCTATGGCTACACCTTC. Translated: CASSQEAAGVSYGYTF.

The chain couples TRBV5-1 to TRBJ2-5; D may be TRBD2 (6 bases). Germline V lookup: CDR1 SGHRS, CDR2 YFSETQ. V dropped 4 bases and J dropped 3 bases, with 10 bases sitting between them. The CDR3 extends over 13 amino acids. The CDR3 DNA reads TGCGCCAGCAGCGGTGTAGCGGAAGAGACCCAGTACTTC. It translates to CASSGVAEETQYF.

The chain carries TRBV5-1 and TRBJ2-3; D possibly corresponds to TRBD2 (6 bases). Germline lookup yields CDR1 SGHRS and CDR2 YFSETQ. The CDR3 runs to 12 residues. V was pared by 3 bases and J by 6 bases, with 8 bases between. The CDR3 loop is CASSSRGDTQYF. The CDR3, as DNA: TGCGCCAGCAGCTCACGGGGGGATACGCAGTATTTT.

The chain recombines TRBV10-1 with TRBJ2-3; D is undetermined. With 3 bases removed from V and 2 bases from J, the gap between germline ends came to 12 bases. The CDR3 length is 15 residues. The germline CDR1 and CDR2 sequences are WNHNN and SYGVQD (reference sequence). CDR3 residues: CASSDLEKSTDTQYF. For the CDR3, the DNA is TGCGCCAGCAGTGACCTTGAGAAGTCCACAGATACGCAGTATTTT.

CDR3 nucleotide sequence: TGTGCCAGCAGCGTAGGGGGAGAACGCAATCAGCCCCAGCATTTT. Translated: CASSVGGERNQPQHF. J is TRBJ1-5 and V is TRBV9; D not resolved. Germline lookup yields CDR1 SGDLS and CDR2 YYNGEE. V was pared by 0 bases and J by 2 bases, with 9 bases between. CDR3 size: 15 residues.

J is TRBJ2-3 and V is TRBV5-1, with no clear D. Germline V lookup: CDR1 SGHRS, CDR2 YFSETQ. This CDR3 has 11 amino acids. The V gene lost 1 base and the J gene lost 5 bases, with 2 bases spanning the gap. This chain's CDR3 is CASSLQDTQYF. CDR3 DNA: TGCGCCAGCAGCTTGCAAGATACGCAGTATTTT.

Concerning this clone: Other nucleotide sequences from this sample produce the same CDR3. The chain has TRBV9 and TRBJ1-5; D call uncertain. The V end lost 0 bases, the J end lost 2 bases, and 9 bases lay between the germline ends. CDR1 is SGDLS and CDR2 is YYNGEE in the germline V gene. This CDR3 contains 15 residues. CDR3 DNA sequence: TGTGCCAGCAGCGTAGGAGCTGGGCGCAATCAGCCCCAGCATTTT. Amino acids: CASSVGAGRNQPQHF.